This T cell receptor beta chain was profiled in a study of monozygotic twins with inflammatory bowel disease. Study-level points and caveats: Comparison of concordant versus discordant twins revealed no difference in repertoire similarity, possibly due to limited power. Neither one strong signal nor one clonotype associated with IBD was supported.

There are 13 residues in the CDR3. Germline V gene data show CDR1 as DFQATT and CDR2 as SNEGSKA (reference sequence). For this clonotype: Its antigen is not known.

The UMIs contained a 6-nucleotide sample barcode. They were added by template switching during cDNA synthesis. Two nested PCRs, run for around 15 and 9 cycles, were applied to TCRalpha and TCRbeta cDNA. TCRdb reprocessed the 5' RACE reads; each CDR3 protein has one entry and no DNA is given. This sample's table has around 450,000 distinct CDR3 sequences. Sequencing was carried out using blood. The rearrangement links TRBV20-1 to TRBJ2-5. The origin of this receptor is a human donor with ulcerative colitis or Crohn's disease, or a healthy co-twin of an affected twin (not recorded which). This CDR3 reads CSASVTGRETQYF.